This record concerns one TCR beta chain sequence. The antigen is not known. One end of the junction does not line up with germline, which may come from a read error. The data originate from a study of blood T cells in healthy people across ages. Regarding the study as a whole: Estimates of total diversity, which came from one million sequenced T cells, were considered to be underestimates.

Through a sample-barcoded 5' primer and a J-beta primer mix, a second PCR was run for about 7 to 12 cycles. Every molecule of cDNA carried a tag from a template-switch adaptor with 12 random nucleotides. TCRdb itself ran the 5' RACE reads through MiXCR, one entry per CDR3 protein. The table lists roughly 900,000 distinct CDR3 sequences, roughly 52% of them singletons. The CDR3 loop spans 14 amino acids. The V gene's germline CDR1 is MNHNS and CDR2 SASEGT. The sequenced material came from blood. The clonotype originates from a man younger than 40 in good health. The chain employs TRBV6-1 and TRBJ1-5; D remains unclear. The CDR3 spells CVSSETYSNQPQHF. CDR3 bases: TGTGTCAGCAGTGAAACGTATAGCAATCAGCCCCAGCATTTT.